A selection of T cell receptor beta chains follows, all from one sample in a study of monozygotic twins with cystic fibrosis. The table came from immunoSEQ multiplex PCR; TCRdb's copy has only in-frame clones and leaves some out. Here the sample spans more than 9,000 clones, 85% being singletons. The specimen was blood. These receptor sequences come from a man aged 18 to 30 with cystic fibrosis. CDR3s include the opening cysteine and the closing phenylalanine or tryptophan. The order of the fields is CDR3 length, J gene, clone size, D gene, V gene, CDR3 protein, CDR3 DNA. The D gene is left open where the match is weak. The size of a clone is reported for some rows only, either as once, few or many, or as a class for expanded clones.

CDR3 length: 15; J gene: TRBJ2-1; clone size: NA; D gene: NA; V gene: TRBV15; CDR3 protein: CATSRARTTYYEQFF; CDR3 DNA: TGTGCCACCAGCAGAGCAAGGACTACTTATTATGAGCAGTTCTTC
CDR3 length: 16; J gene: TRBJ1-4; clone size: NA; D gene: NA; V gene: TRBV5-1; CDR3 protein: CASSARKPGRSEKLFF; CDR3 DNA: TGCGCCAGCAGCGCTAGAAAGCCGGGGAGGAGTGAAAAACTGTTTTTT
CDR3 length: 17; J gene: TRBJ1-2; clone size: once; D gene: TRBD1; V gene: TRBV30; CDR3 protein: CAWSEGGRQGRSYGYTF; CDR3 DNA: TGTGCCTGGAGTGAGGGGGGTAGACAGGGGCGTTCCTATGGCTACACCTTC
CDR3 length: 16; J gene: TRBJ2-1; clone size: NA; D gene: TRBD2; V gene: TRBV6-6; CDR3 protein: CASSGTSGSSYNEQFF; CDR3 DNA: TGTGCCAGCAGCGGGACTAGCGGGAGCTCCTACAATGAGCAGTTCTTC
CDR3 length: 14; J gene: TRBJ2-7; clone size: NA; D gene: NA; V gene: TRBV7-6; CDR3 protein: CASSEGLNSYEQYF; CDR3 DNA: TGTGCCAGCAGCGAAGGACTAAACAGCTACGAGCAGTACTTC
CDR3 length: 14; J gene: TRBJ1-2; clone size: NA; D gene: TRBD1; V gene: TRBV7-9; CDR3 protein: CASSLRQGNYGYTF; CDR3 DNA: TGTGCCAGCAGCTTAAGACAGGGTAACTATGGCTACACCTTC
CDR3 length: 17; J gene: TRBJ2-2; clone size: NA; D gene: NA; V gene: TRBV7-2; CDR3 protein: CASSSHPLRRNTGELFF; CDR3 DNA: TGTGCCAGCAGCTCACATCCCCTCCGCAGGAACACCGGGGAGCTGTTTTTT
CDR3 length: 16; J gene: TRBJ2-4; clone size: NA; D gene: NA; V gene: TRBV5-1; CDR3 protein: CASSPRTDQIFNIQYF; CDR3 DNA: TGCGCCAGCAGCCCTCGGACAGACCAAATCTTCAACATTCAGTACTTC
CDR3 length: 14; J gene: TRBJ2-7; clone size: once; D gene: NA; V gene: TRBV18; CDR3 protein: CASSPGPPHYEQYF; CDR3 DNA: TGTGCCAGCTCACCAGGACCCCCTCACTACGAGCAGTACTTC
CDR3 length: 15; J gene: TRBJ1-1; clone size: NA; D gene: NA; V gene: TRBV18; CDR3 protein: CASSSPPQGITEAFF; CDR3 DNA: TGTGCCAGCTCATCCCCCCCCCAGGGGATCACTGAAGCTTTCTTT
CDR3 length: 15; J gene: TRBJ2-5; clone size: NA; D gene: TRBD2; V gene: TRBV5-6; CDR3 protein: CASSHSGGARETQYF; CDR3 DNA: TGTGCCAGCAGCCATAGCGGGGGGGCTCGAGAGACCCAGTACTTC
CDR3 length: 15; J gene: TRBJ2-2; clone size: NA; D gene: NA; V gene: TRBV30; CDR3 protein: CAWSVQGGPTGELFF; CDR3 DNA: TGTGCCTGGAGTGTACAGGGCGGGCCAACCGGGGAGCTGTTTTTT
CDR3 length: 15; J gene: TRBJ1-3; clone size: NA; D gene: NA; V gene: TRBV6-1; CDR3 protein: CASSALFDSGNTIYF; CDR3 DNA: TGTGCCAGCAGTGCGCTTTTTGACTCTGGAAACACCATATATTTT
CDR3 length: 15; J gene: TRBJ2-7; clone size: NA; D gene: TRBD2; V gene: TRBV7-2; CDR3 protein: CASSLPRGGSYEQYF; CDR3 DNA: TGTGCCAGCAGCTTACCGCGGGGGGGCTCCTACGAGCAGTACTTC
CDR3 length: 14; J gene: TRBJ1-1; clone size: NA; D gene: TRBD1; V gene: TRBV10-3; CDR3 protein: CAITPDRRDTEAFF; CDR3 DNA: TGTGCCATCACTCCGGACAGGCGGGACACTGAAGCTTTCTTT
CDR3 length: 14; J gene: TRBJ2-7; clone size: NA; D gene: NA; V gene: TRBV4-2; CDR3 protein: CASSQETRTYEQYF; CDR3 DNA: TGTGCCAGCAGCCAAGAAACTAGAACCTACGAGCAGTACTTC
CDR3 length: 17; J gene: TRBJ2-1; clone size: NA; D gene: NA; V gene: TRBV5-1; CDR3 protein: CASSSGDGGPKYNEQFF; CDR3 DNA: TGCGCCAGCAGCTCAGGAGACGGGGGGCCGAAATACAATGAGCAGTTCTTC
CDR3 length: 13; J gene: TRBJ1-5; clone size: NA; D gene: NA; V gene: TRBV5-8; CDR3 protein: CASSLERGQPQHF; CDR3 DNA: TGTGCCAGCAGCTTGGAAAGGGGCCAGCCCCAGCATTTT
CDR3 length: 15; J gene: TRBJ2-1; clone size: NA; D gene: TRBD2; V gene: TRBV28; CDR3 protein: CASSLLAGGTNEQFF; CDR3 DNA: TGTGCCAGCAGTCTACTAGCGGGGGGAACGAATGAGCAGTTCTTC
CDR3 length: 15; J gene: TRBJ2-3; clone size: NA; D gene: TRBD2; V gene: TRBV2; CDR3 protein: CASSEGGRATDTQYF; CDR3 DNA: TGTGCCAGCAGTGAAGGCGGGAGGGCCACAGATACGCAGTATTTT
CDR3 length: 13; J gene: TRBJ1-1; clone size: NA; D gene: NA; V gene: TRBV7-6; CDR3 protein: CASSFDANTEAFF; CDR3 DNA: TGTGCCAGCAGCTTTGATGCGAACACTGAAGCTTTCTTT
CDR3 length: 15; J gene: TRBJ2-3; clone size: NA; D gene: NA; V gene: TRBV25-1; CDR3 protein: CASIVLDSSTDTQYF; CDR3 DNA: TGTGCCAGCATCGTTTTGGACTCTAGCACAGATACGCAGTATTTT
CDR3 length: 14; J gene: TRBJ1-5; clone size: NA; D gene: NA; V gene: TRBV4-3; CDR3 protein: CASSPAVGDQPQHF; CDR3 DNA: TGCGCCAGCAGCCCGGCGGTAGGGGATCAGCCCCAGCATTTT
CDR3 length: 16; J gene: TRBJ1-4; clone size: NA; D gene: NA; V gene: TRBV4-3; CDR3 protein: CASSQDGLGQVEKLFF; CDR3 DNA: TGCGCCAGCAGCCAAGATGGGCTAGGACAAGTTGAAAAACTGTTTTTT
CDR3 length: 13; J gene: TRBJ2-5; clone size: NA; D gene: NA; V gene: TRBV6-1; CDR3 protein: CASSGIPQETQYF; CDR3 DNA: TGTGCCAGCAGTGGAATCCCACAAGAGACCCAGTACTTC
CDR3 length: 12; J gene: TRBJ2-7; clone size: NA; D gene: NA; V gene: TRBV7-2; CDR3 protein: CASSLKGSEQYF; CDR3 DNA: TGTGCCAGCAGCTTAAAGGGGAGCGAGCAGTACTTC
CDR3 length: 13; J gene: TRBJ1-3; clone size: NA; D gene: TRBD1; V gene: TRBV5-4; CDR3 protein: CASSLGQGSSIYF; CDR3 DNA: TGTGCCAGCAGCCTCGGACAGGGGTCATCCATATATTTT
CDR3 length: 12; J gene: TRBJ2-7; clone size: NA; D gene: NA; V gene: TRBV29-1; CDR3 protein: CSVSRGRGEQYF; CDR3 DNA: TGCAGCGTTTCAAGGGGTAGGGGCGAGCAGTACTTC
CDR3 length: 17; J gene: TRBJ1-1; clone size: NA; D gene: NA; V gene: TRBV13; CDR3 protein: CASSYGPLPSLDTEAFF; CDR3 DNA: TGTGCCAGCAGCTATGGCCCTCTACCTAGCTTGGACACTGAAGCTTTCTTT
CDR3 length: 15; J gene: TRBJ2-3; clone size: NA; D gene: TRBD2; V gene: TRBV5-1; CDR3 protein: CASRASGRSTDTQYF; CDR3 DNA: TGCGCCAGCAGGGCTAGCGGGAGGAGCACAGATACGCAGTATTTT
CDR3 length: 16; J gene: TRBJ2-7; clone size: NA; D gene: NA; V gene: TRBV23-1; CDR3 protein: CASSRYSRIGSYEQYF; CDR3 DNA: TGCGCCAGCAGCAGATACTCTAGGATAGGCTCCTACGAGCAGTACTTC
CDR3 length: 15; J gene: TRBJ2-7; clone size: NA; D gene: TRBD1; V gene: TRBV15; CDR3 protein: CATSYTRGSSYEQYF; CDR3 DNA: TGTGCCACCAGCTACACCAGGGGGAGCTCCTACGAGCAGTACTTC
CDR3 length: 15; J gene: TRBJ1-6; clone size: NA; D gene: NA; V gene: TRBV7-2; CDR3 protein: CASSPGWDYNSPLHF; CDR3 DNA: TGTGCCAGCAGCCCTGGGTGGGACTATAATTCACCCCTCCACTTT
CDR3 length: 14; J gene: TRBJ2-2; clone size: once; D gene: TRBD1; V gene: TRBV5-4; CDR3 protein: CASSQGADTGELFF; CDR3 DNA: TGTGCCAGCAGTCAGGGGGCGGACACCGGGGAGCTGTTTTTT
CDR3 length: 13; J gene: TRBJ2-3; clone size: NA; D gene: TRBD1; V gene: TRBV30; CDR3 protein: CAWSRQGTDTQYF; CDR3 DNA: TGTGCCTGGAGTCGACAGGGTACAGATACGCAGTATTTT
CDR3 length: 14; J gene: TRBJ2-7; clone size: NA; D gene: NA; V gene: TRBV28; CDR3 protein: CAGGASTFSYEQYF; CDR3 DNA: TGTGCGGGTGGGGCTAGCACTTTCTCCTACGAGCAGTACTTC
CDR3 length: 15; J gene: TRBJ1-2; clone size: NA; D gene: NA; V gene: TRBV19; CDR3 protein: CASIQQGSRNYGYTF; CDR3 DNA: TGTGCCAGTATCCAACAGGGTTCACGTAACTATGGCTACACCTTC